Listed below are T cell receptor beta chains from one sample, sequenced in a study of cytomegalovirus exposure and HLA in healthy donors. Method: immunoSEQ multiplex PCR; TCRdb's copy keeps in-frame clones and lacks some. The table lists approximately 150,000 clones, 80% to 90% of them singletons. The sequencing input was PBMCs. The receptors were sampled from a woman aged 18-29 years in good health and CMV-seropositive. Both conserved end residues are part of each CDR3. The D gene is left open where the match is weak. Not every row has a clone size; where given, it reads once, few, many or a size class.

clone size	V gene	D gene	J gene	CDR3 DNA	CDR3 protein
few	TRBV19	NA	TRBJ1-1	TGTGCCAGTACCCCATACAGTCCCGGGGGCACTGAAGCTTTCTTT	CASTPYSPGGTEAFF
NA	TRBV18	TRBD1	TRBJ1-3	TGTGCCAGCTCACCTGTAGACAGGGGACTCTACTACTCTGGAAACACCATATATTTT	CASSPVDRGLYYSGNTIYF
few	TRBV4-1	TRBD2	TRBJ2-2	TGCGCCAGCAGCCAGGTACGGGAGCGGGGGAGTACCGGGGAGCTGTTTTTT	CASSQVRERGSTGELFF
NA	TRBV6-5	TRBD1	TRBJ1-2	TGTGCCAGCAGTAGAGGACAGGCAACGTATGGCTACACCTTC	CASSRGQATYGYTF
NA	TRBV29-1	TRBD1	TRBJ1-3	TGCAGCATTTCACCGGGACAGGGCCCTGGAAACACCATATATTTT	CSISPGQGPGNTIYF
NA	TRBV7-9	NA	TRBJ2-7	TGTGCCAGCAGCTTAGTTAGCGGTAACGAGCAGTACTTC	CASSLVSGNEQYF
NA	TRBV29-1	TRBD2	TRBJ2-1	TGCAGCGTCCAGACTAGCGGGGTTTCTGGTGAGCAGTTCTTC	CSVQTSGVSGEQFF
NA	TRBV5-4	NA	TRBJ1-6	TGTGCCAGCAGCTTGGAACAGGGTCCCCTCCACTTT	CASSLEQGPLHF
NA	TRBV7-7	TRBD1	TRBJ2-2	TGTGCCAGCAGCTTAACAGGGGGCCTGATTAGAACCGGGGAGCTGTTTTTT	CASSLTGGLIRTGELFF
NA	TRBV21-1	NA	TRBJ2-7	TGTGCCAGCAGCAAAGGAGGGGGAATCTACGAGCAGTACTTC	CASSKGGGIYEQYF
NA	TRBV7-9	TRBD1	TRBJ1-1	TGTGCCAGCAGCCCACCCGGGACAGGGGACACTGAAGCTTTCTTT	CASSPPGTGDTEAFF
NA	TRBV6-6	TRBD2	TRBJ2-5	TGTGCCAGCAGTCACCGGGGGGGACAAGAGACCCAGTACTTC	CASSHRGGQETQYF
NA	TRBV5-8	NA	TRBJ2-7	TGTGCCAGCAGCTTACGACTCGGCTCCACCTACGAGCAGTACTTC	CASSLRLGSTYEQYF
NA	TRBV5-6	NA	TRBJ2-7	TGTGCCAGCAGCGCGGGACGTACACGGCACGAGCAGTACTTC	CASSAGRTRHEQYF
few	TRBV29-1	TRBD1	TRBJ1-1	TGCAGCGTCCATGGGACAGGGTCCCTTGGAGCTTTCTTT	CSVHGTGSLGAFF
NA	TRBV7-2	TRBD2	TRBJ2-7	TGTGCCAGCAGCTTAAAGGGAGGGGCGGGGGGTCCCTCCTACGAGCAGTACTTC	CASSLKGGAGGPSYEQYF
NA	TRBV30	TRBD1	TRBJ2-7	TGTGCCTCAACACCGGGACAGATTAGCGACGAGCAGTACTTC	CASTPGQISDEQYF
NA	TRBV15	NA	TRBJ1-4	TGTGCCACCAGCAGAATGTTTGGGGGAGGTAATGAAAAACTGTTTTTT	CATSRMFGGGNEKLFF
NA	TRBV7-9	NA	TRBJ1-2	TGTGCCAGCAGTCCACTAGTGTGGGCCCCTAACTATGGCTACACCTTC	CASSPLVWAPNYGYTF